One sample yielded the 16 T cell receptor beta chains listed below, sequenced in a study of T cell responses to AZD1222 COVID-19 vaccine. Some clones are missing from TCRdb's copy, which holds only in-frame ones; the method was immunoSEQ multiplex PCR. The sample has 130,000 to 150,000 clones, roughly 90% seen once; the top ten hold approximately 5.4%. Specimen: peripheral blood, collected 28 days after the second dose of the MenACWY control vaccine. These receptors originate from an adult who received the MenACWY meningococcal vaccine as a control.

The chain recombines TRBV7-8 with TRBJ2-7; D may be TRBD2 (6 bases). CDR1 is SGHVS and CDR2 is FQNEAQ in the germline V gene. This CDR3 is built from 13 residues. V was shortened by 1 base and J by 3 bases, with 7 bases between the two germline ends. The CDR3 here is CASSLGGLYEQYF. The CDR3 region has the DNA TGTGCCAGCAGCTTAGGGGGACTCTACGAGCAGTACTTC.

A few counts support this clone. The chain employs TRBV2 and TRBJ2-2; no reliable D call. Germline CDR1 is SNHLY and CDR2 is FYNNEI. V was trimmed by 2 bases and J by 0 bases, leaving 4 bases between them. The CDR3 covers 14 residues. The DNA of the CDR3 is TGTGCCAGCAGTGAAAGTCCGAACACCGGGGAGCTGTTTTTT. Translation: CASSESPNTGELFF.

This chain connects TRBV30 to TRBJ1-5, with no clear D. V lost 5 bases and J 1 base, leaving 9 bases between the germline ends. This CDR3 has 13 residues. CDR1 is GTSNPN, CDR2 SVGIG, per germline (reference sequence). The CDR3 region is CAWGSGSNQPQHF. In nucleotides, the CDR3 is TGTGCCTGGGGGTCGGGGAGCAATCAGCCCCAGCATTTT.

The chain employs TRBV11-2 and TRBJ2-3; 11 bases agree with TRBD2. Germline-derived CDR1 and CDR2 are SGHAT and FQNNGV. CDR3 size: 17 residues. V shed 5 bases, J shed 0 bases, and the junction held 7 bases outside the gene matches. CDR3 in DNA: TGTGCCAGCAGCGATAGCGGGGGGGCATTTAGCACAGATACGCAGTATTTT. Translating it yields CASSDSGGAFSTDTQYF.

CDR3 region: CAIRDQGNGYTF. DNA for the CDR3: TGTGCCATCAGGGACCAGGGAAATGGCTACACCTTC. The chain links TRBV10-3 to TRBJ1-2; maybe TRBD1 (5 bases). This CDR3 spans 12 amino acids. Germline assignment: CDR1 ENHRY and CDR2 SYGVKD. Trimming left V 6 bases short and J 6 bases short, with 11 bases between.

V usage is TRBV15 and J usage is TRBJ2-2; 9 bases fit TRBD2. The CDR3 length is 17 residues. After removal of 0 bases from V and 0 bases from J, the junction contained 2 bases not matched to a gene. Germline-derived CDR1 and CDR2 are LNHNV and YYDKDF (reference sequence). CDR3 DNA: TGTGCCACCAGCAGAGATCGACTAGCGGCGAACACCGGGGAGCTGTTTTTT. Protein: CATSRDRLAANTGELFF.

This chain uses TRBV6-5 with TRBJ1-2; 9 nucleotides align to TRBD1. CDR1 and CDR2 (germline): MNHEY, SVGAGI. The CDR3 runs to 15 residues. V dropped 2 bases and J dropped 3; count of bases not matched to a gene: 4. Written as DNA, the CDR3 is TGTGCCAGCAGTTACACCAGGGACAGGGACTATGGCTACACCTTC. Translated: CASSYTRDRDYGYTF.

The chain couples TRBV29-1 to TRBJ1-1; D ambiguous. In germline, CDR1 is SQVTM, CDR2 ANQGSEA. V lost 4 bases and J 11 bases, leaving 17 bases between the germline ends. CDR3 size: 12 residues. The CDR3 sequence: CSVVSGSTQAFF. CDR3 in DNA: TGCAGCGTTGTCTCCGGCTCCACTCAGGCTTTCTTT.

The genes are TRBV6-2 or TRBV6-3 and TRBJ1-1, with 9 bases matching TRBD1. Germline V CDR1 and CDR2: MNHEY, SVGEGT. The CDR3 totals 15 residues. V lost 5 bases and J lost 1; bases outside the gene matches: 5. The CDR3 region is CASSDLDRGNTEAFF. The CDR3 DNA is TGTGCCAGCAGTGACCTGGACAGGGGGAACACTGAAGCTTTCTTT.

The V call is TRBV4-3, the J call TRBJ2-2; D assignment may be TRBD1 or TRBD2 (5 bases each). The CDR3 has 15 amino acids. Germline loops: CDR1 LGHNA, CDR2 YSLEER. Trimming left V 1 base short and J 4 bases short, with 10 bases between. The CDR3 nucleotides are TGCGCCAGCAGCCAAGTCGGGGCTGGCACCGGGGAGCTGTTTTTT. It translates to CASSQVGAGTGELFF.

The chain carries TRBV11-3 and TRBJ1-1; D is possibly TRBD1 (5 bases). Trimming stripped 1 base from V and 1 base from J, with 13 bases between. Germline V CDR1 and CDR2: SGHNT, YENEEA. This CDR3 region has 16 residues. CDR3 DNA sequence: TGTGCCAGCAGCTTAGGTAGGGGACTCCAGAACACTGAAGCTTTCTTT. This translates into CASSLGRGLQNTEAFF.

The V call is TRBV20-1, the J call TRBJ1-4; D is unclear. CDR1 is DFQATT and CDR2 is SNEGSKA in the germline V gene (reference sequence). The CDR3 contains 11 residues. The V end was cut by 2 bases, the J end by 8 bases, with 6 bases between. The CDR3 sequence: CSARWEEKLFF. The CDR3 region has the DNA TGCAGTGCTAGATGGGAAGAAAAACTGTTTTTT.

The CDR3 DNA sequence: TGTGCCAGCAGTTTACGGGGTCGGGACACCGGGGAGCTGTTTTTT. Protein product: CASSLRGRDTGELFF. The J gene is TRBJ2-2, the V gene TRBV27; D possibly corresponds to TRBD2 (5 bases). This CDR3 has 15 residues. CDR1 is MNHEY, CDR2 SMNVEV, per germline (reference sequence). Trimming took 2 bases from V and 3 from J, leaving 10 bases between them.

There are a few counts of this clone. The CDR3: CASSQEQGVGAEAFF. The CDR3 coding sequence is TGCGCCAGCAGCCAAGAACAGGGGGTTGGGGCTGAAGCTTTCTTT. This sequence joins TRBV4-3 and TRBJ1-1; 8 nucleotides align to TRBD1. Trimming took 0 bases from V and 6 from J; bases not matched to a gene: 6. This CDR3 contains 15 residues. Germline V CDR1 and CDR2: LGHNA, YSLEER.

This clone has a handful of counts. The chain links TRBV3-1 (or the pseudogene TRBV3-2) to TRBJ2-2; 7 nucleotides align to TRBD2. The trim removed 1 base at V and 2 bases at J, leaving 4 bases unmatched. The CDR3 covers 16 residues. Germline values: CDR1 LGHDT, CDR2 YNNKEL (reference sequence). The CDR3 sequence is CASSQAPGLNTGELFF. Here the CDR3 DNA reads TGTGCCAGCAGCCAAGCCCCGGGACTAAACACCGGGGAGCTGTTTTTT.

The V and J genes are TRBV6-5 and TRBJ1-3; D call uncertain. Germline V gives CDR1 MNHEY, CDR2 SVGAGI. This CDR3 comprises 15 residues. With 7 bases removed from V and 1 base from J, the gap between germline ends came to 14 bases. CDR3 protein: CASKAGIQSGNTIYF. The CDR3 DNA reads TGTGCCAGCAAGGCGGGCATACAATCTGGAAACACCATATATTTT.